The 9 T cell receptor beta chains given below trace back to one sample, sequenced in a study of blood T cell repertoires in COVID-19. Clones were sequenced by immunoSEQ multiplex PCR, and TCRdb holds only the in-frame ones, with some missing. The table records 140,000 or so clones, roughly nine tenths of them present only once. The sequenced material came from peripheral blood. All receptors come from a human donor with COVID-19, enrolled during active disease. The donor label of this sample is uncertain.

The rearrangement joins TRBV14 to TRBJ2-1; TRBD1 might be the D (6 bases). V gave up 0 bases and J gave up 0 bases, with 12 bases separating them. The CDR3 loop spans 17 amino acids. Germline values: CDR1 SGHDN, CDR2 FVKESK. DNA of the CDR3: TGTGCCAGCAGCCAAGATTGGGCAGGGGACTCCTACAATGAGCAGTTCTTC. Translated: CASSQDWAGDSYNEQFF.

The chain combines TRBV6-6 with TRBJ2-7; 7 bases match TRBD2. The CDR3 has 13 amino acids. The ends lost 7 bases at V and 2 bases at J; junction bases unmatched: 5. CDR1 is MNHNY, CDR2 SVGAGI, per germline (reference sequence). The CDR3 protein is CASTPGGAYEQYF. CDR3 in DNA: TGTGCCAGCACCCCGGGGGGAGCCTACGAGCAGTACTTC.

The table lists this clone with a few counts. The V gene is TRBV11-3, the J gene TRBJ1-1; D possibly corresponds to TRBD1 (5 bases). V was shortened by 2 bases and J by 7 bases, with 5 bases between the two germline ends. Germline CDR1 reads SGHNT; CDR2 reads YENEEA. CDR3 length equals 11 residues. The CDR3 DNA reads TGTGCCAGCAGCTTAAGGGGTGAAGCTTTCTTT. Its protein product is CASSLRGEAFF.

The chain has TRBV5-1 and TRBJ2-1, with D possibly matching TRBD2 (6 bases). Germline loops: CDR1 SGHRS, CDR2 YFSETQ. The CDR3 has 18 residues. V was clipped by 4 bases and J by 2 bases, with 22 bases between them. CDR3 sequence (DNA): TGCGCCAGCAGCCTTGGGGGGTTAAGCGGAGTCACCTACAATGAGCAGTTCTTC. Residues: CASSLGGLSGVTYNEQFF.

The CDR3 is CASSQGQEKLFF. As DNA, the CDR3 is TGTGCCAGCAGCCAAGGACAGGAAAAACTGTTTTTT. The chain carries TRBV3-1 (or the pseudogene TRBV3-2) and TRBJ1-4, with D perhaps TRBD1 (5 bases). The CDR3 has 12 residues. Germline CDR1 LGHDT, CDR2 YNNKEL (reference sequence). V was trimmed by 1 base and J by 8 bases, leaving 5 bases between them.

The V and J genes are TRBV25-1 and TRBJ2-2, with 8 positions matching TRBD1. This CDR3 region has 18 residues. Losses at the gene ends were 2 bases for V and 4 bases for J; bases not matched to a gene: 12. Germline CDR1 reads MGHDK; CDR2 reads SYGVNS. The CDR3 DNA follows: TGTGCCAGCAGTGAAGGTAGTAGGCAGGGGGCTAGCACCGGGGAGCTGTTTTTT. Protein product: CASSEGSRQGASTGELFF.

This clone was seen repeatedly, ten times or more. This sequence joins TRBV29-1 and TRBJ1-2; D gene uncertain. Germline lookup yields CDR1 SQVTM and CDR2 ANQGSEA. V lost 6 bases to trimming and J lost 6 bases, with 17 bases between them. CDR3 size: 13 residues. CDR3 loop: CSVIIDTTHGYTF. The CDR3 DNA is TGCAGCGTCATAATTGACACGACGCATGGCTACACCTTC.

V usage is TRBV18 and J usage is TRBJ2-5; 9 positions match TRBD1. Trimming took 3 bases from V and 2 from J; bases not matched to a gene: 7. Germline values: CDR1 KGHSH, CDR2 LQKENI. This CDR3 comprises 16 residues. Here the CDR3 reads CASSPTGTGTQETQYF. The CDR3 DNA reads TGTGCCAGCTCACCCACTGGGACAGGGACACAAGAGACCCAGTACTTC.

J is TRBJ2-5 and V is TRBV5-1; possible D gene TRBD2, 6 bases. The CDR3 has 15 amino acids. Per the germline V gene, CDR1 is SGHRS and CDR2 is YFSETQ. V was trimmed by 0 bases and J by 5 bases, leaving 14 bases between them. CDR3 sequence reads: CASSLAAGSGETQYF. CDR3 nucleotide sequence: TGCGCCAGCAGCTTGGCCGCAGGGAGCGGGGAGACCCAGTACTTC.